These T cell receptor beta chains were read from a single sample in a study of cytomegalovirus exposure and HLA in healthy donors. Sequenced by immunoSEQ multiplex PCR; TCRdb stores in-frame clones only, minus some. Of around 130,000 clones listed, approximately 80% are singletons. The sequenced material came from PBMCs. These receptor sequences come from a woman younger than 30 in good health and CMV-seronegative. Each CDR3 is given with its conserved first and last residue. A D gene is named only where the DNA matches it firmly. A clone size is listed for some rows: how often the clone was seen (once, few, many), or a class if it is expanded.

v_gene: TRBV6-5
d_gene: -
abundance: -
j_gene: TRBJ1-1
CDR3aa: CASSYGLYQTEAFF
CDR3nt: TGTGCCAGCAGTTATGGACTGTACCAGACTGAAGCTTTCTTT

v_gene: TRBV19
d_gene: -
abundance: -
j_gene: TRBJ1-5
CDR3aa: CASSPQGRAYSNQPQHF
CDR3nt: TGTGCCAGTAGTCCCCAGGGGCGGGCTTATAGCAATCAGCCCCAGCATTTT

v_gene: TRBV27
d_gene: TRBD1
abundance: -
j_gene: TRBJ2-7
CDR3aa: CASSYTTGGEQYF
CDR3nt: TGTGCCAGCAGTTATACGACAGGGGGCGAGCAGTACTTC

v_gene: TRBV6-5
d_gene: -
abundance: -
j_gene: TRBJ1-5
CDR3aa: CASSYAGSNQPQHF
CDR3nt: TGTGCCAGCAGTTACGCGGGTAGCAATCAGCCCCAGCATTTT

v_gene: TRBV30
d_gene: -
abundance: few
j_gene: TRBJ2-3
CDR3aa: CAWSPGDGTDTQYF
CDR3nt: TGTGCCTGGAGTCCAGGGGATGGAACAGATACGCAGTATTTT

v_gene: TRBV7-8
d_gene: -
abundance: once
j_gene: TRBJ2-2
CDR3aa: CASSLAPGAGELFF
CDR3nt: TGTGCCAGCAGCTTAGCACCGGGGGCCGGGGAGCTGTTTTTT

v_gene: TRBV5-1
d_gene: -
abundance: -
j_gene: TRBJ2-5
CDR3aa: CASSLVPGIGQETQYF
CDR3nt: TGCGCCAGCAGCTTGGTTCCGGGTATTGGCCAAGAGACCCAGTACTTC

v_gene: TRBV27
d_gene: TRBD2
abundance: -
j_gene: TRBJ2-1
CDR3aa: CASSSPLAGGHEQFF
CDR3nt: TGTGCCAGCAGTTCCCCCCTAGCGGGAGGCCATGAGCAGTTCTTC

v_gene: TRBV5-4
d_gene: -
abundance: once
j_gene: TRBJ2-5
CDR3aa: CASSDGLSGGETQYF
CDR3nt: TGTGCCAGCAGCGATGGACTCTCCGGGGGAGAGACCCAGTACTTC

v_gene: TRBV6-5
d_gene: -
abundance: -
j_gene: TRBJ2-2
CDR3aa: CARNRAENTGELFF
CDR3nt: TGTGCCAGGAATAGAGCGGAGAACACCGGGGAGCTGTTTTTT

v_gene: TRBV13
d_gene: -
abundance: -
j_gene: TRBJ1-1
CDR3aa: CASSLDPTGMNTEAFF
CDR3nt: TGTGCCAGCAGCTTAGACCCCACAGGGATGAACACTGAAGCTTTCTTT

v_gene: TRBV5-4
d_gene: TRBD2
abundance: -
j_gene: TRBJ2-5
CDR3aa: CASSGGRAETQYF
CDR3nt: TGTGCCAGCAGCGGCGGGAGAGCAGAGACCCAGTACTTC

v_gene: TRBV5-6
d_gene: TRBD2
abundance: -
j_gene: TRBJ2-1
CDR3aa: CASSLDWTSGRGNEQFF
CDR3nt: TGTGCCAGCAGCTTGGACTGGACTAGCGGGAGAGGGAATGAGCAGTTCTTC

v_gene: TRBV7-6
d_gene: TRBD2
abundance: -
j_gene: TRBJ2-3
CDR3aa: CASRGGDLETSTDTQYF
CDR3nt: TGTGCCAGCAGGGGGGGGGACCTCGAAACTAGCACAGATACGCAGTATTTT

v_gene: TRBV7-2
d_gene: -
abundance: -
j_gene: TRBJ2-6
CDR3aa: CASSRGRQGSSSGANVLTF
CDR3nt: TGTGCCAGCAGCCGTGGGAGGCAGGGCTCGTCCTCTGGGGCCAACGTCCTGACTTTC

v_gene: TRBV19
d_gene: TRBD1
abundance: -
j_gene: TRBJ1-5
CDR3aa: CASSPTLGQGSNQPQHF
CDR3nt: TGTGCCAGTAGTCCAACCCTGGGACAGGGGAGCAATCAGCCCCAGCATTTT

v_gene: TRBV5-1
d_gene: -
abundance: -
j_gene: TRBJ1-1
CDR3aa: CASSLAAGEAFF
CDR3nt: TGCGCCAGCAGCTTGGCCGCGGGGGAAGCTTTCTTT

v_gene: TRBV5-1
d_gene: -
abundance: few
j_gene: TRBJ2-2
CDR3aa: CASSPPLTNTGELFF
CDR3nt: TGCGCCAGCAGCCCCCCGCTAACGAACACCGGGGAGCTGTTTTTT

v_gene: TRBV29-1
d_gene: TRBD1
abundance: -
j_gene: TRBJ2-7
CDR3aa: CSGRQGPPSYEQYF
CDR3nt: TGCAGCGGCCGACAGGGACCTCCTTCCTACGAGCAGTACTTC

v_gene: TRBV6-5
d_gene: -
abundance: -
j_gene: TRBJ2-1
CDR3aa: CASSYSRASYNEQFF
CDR3nt: TGTGCCAGCAGTTACTCGAGGGCGAGTTACAATGAGCAGTTCTTC

v_gene: TRBV2
d_gene: TRBD2
abundance: -
j_gene: TRBJ2-7
CDR3aa: CTTTLAGGEEQYF
CDR3nt: TGTACCACCACACTAGCGGGAGGGGAGGAGCAGTACTTC

v_gene: TRBV5-6
d_gene: -
abundance: once
j_gene: TRBJ1-2
CDR3aa: CASRPSGVPYSYTF
CDR3nt: TGTGCCAGCAGACCCAGCGGGGTACCGTATAGCTACACCTTC

v_gene: TRBV29-1
d_gene: -
abundance: once
j_gene: TRBJ1-2
CDR3aa: CSVGQGAIYGYTF
CDR3nt: TGCAGCGTTGGTCAAGGGGCTATCTATGGCTACACCTTC

v_gene: TRBV5-1
d_gene: TRBD2
abundance: -
j_gene: TRBJ2-1
CDR3aa: CASSLSGTSIYEQFF
CDR3nt: TGCGCCAGCAGCTTAAGCGGGACTAGCATCTATGAGCAGTTCTTC

v_gene: TRBV10-1
d_gene: -
abundance: -
j_gene: TRBJ1-1
CDR3aa: CASSDSVAEAFF
CDR3nt: TGCGCCAGCAGTGATTCGGTGGCTGAAGCTTTCTTT

v_gene: TRBV5-6
d_gene: -
abundance: few
j_gene: TRBJ1-1
CDR3aa: CAGVDSRMNTEAFF
CDR3nt: TGTGCCGGAGTGGACAGCAGAATGAACACTGAAGCTTTCTTT

v_gene: TRBV5-8
d_gene: TRBD2
abundance: -
j_gene: TRBJ2-3
CDR3aa: CASSFPGLVMYF
CDR3nt: TGTGCCAGCAGCTTCCCGGGACTAGTAATGTATTTT

v_gene: TRBV7-2
d_gene: -
abundance: -
j_gene: TRBJ2-5
CDR3aa: CASSLGTPLQETQYF
CDR3nt: TGTGCCAGCAGCCTCGGGACTCCTCTCCAAGAGACCCAGTACTTC

v_gene: TRBV20-1
d_gene: -
abundance: -
j_gene: TRBJ1-2
CDR3aa: CSASYRDGYTF
CDR3nt: TGCAGTGCTAGTTATCGGGATGGCTACACCTTC

v_gene: TRBV4-1
d_gene: TRBD2
abundance: few
j_gene: TRBJ2-1
CDR3aa: CAPRLAGGSYNEQFF
CDR3nt: TGCGCCCCAAGACTAGCGGGAGGTAGTTACAATGAGCAGTTCTTC

v_gene: TRBV5-1
d_gene: -
abundance: many
j_gene: TRBJ2-6
CDR3aa: CASSLNIRSGANVLTF
CDR3nt: TGCGCCAGCAGCTTGAATATTCGCTCTGGGGCCAACGTCCTGACTTTC

v_gene: TRBV7-2
d_gene: -
abundance: -
j_gene: TRBJ2-3
CDR3aa: CASSLAIPGTDTQYF
CDR3nt: TGTGCCAGCAGCTTAGCGATTCCAGGCACAGATACGCAGTATTTT

v_gene: TRBV25-1
d_gene: TRBD2
abundance: -
j_gene: TRBJ2-5
CDR3aa: CASTEAGGKETQYF
CDR3nt: TGTGCCAGCACTGAAGCGGGAGGGAAAGAGACCCAGTACTTC

v_gene: TRBV29-1
d_gene: TRBD1
abundance: -
j_gene: TRBJ2-3
CDR3aa: CSVPGTGGDTQYF
CDR3nt: TGCAGCGTTCCCGGGACAGGAGGGGATACGCAGTATTTT

v_gene: TRBV7-9
d_gene: TRBD2
abundance: -
j_gene: TRBJ2-1
CDR3aa: CASSLARRETNEQFF
CDR3nt: TGTGCCAGCAGCTTAGCGCGGCGGGAGACCAATGAGCAGTTCTTC

v_gene: TRBV2
d_gene: TRBD2
abundance: -
j_gene: TRBJ2-1
CDR3aa: CASSERLATYNEQFF
CDR3nt: TGTGCCAGCAGTGAAAGACTAGCTACCTACAATGAGCAGTTCTTC

v_gene: TRBV30
d_gene: TRBD2
abundance: -
j_gene: TRBJ2-1
CDR3aa: CAGDRGRTSGRPGPSYEQFF
CDR3nt: TGTGCCGGGGACAGGGGCCGGACTAGCGGGAGGCCCGGTCCTAGCTATGAGCAGTTCTTC

v_gene: TRBV29-1
d_gene: -
abundance: -
j_gene: TRBJ2-1
CDR3aa: CSVARGGSSYNEQFF
CDR3nt: TGCAGCGTCGCAAGAGGCGGAAGCTCCTACAATGAGCAGTTCTTC

v_gene: TRBV5-1
d_gene: -
abundance: few
j_gene: TRBJ1-2
CDR3aa: CASSLAIPSRSGFGYGYTF
CDR3nt: TGCGCCAGCAGCTTGGCCATTCCGTCCCGGTCGGGATTTGGCTATGGCTACACCTTC

v_gene: TRBV27
d_gene: -
abundance: -
j_gene: TRBJ1-5
CDR3aa: CVSKGPSRFYF
CDR3nt: TGTGTCAGCAAAGGCCCTAGCCGGTTTTACTTT

v_gene: TRBV15
d_gene: -
abundance: -
j_gene: TRBJ1-5
CDR3aa: CATSGPSNQQPQHF
CDR3nt: TGTGCCACCAGCGGGCCGAGCAACCAACAGCCCCAGCATTTT

v_gene: TRBV12-5
d_gene: -
abundance: -
j_gene: TRBJ1-1
CDR3aa: CASVRELGNEAFF
CDR3nt: TGTGCTAGTGTTCGGGAGCTTGGGAATGAAGCTTTCTTT

v_gene: TRBV5-1
d_gene: -
abundance: few
j_gene: TRBJ1-1
CDR3aa: CASSLGTMRNTEAFF
CDR3nt: TGCGCCAGCAGCTTGGGGACAATGCGGAACACTGAAGCTTTCTTT

v_gene: TRBV6-6
d_gene: -
abundance: few
j_gene: TRBJ1-5
CDR3aa: CASSYSGPGGGQPQHF
CDR3nt: TGTGCCAGCAGTTACTCGGGCCCTGGAGGTGGTCAGCCCCAGCATTTT

v_gene: TRBV5-1
d_gene: -
abundance: -
j_gene: TRBJ2-1
CDR3aa: CASSLSQGSSYNEQFF
CDR3nt: TGCGCCAGCAGCTTGTCTCAGGGAAGCTCCTACAATGAGCAGTTCTTC

v_gene: TRBV11-3
d_gene: TRBD2
abundance: -
j_gene: TRBJ2-5
CDR3aa: CASSSGLAGSSGETQYF
CDR3nt: TGTGCCAGCAGCTCGGGACTAGCGGGATCATCGGGAGAGACCCAGTACTTC

v_gene: TRBV19
d_gene: -
abundance: once
j_gene: TRBJ1-1
CDR3aa: CASSIDQAGGTFF
CDR3nt: TGTGCCAGTAGTATAGATCAAGCGGGAGGGACTTTCTTT

v_gene: TRBV6-5
d_gene: TRBD1
abundance: few
j_gene: TRBJ2-1
CDR3aa: CASRSGTGTYNEQFF
CDR3nt: TGTGCCAGCAGGTCCGGGACAGGAACGTACAATGAGCAGTTCTTC